The source of this T cell receptor beta chain is a study of B cell selection in AIRE deficiency. The regulatory T cell sort gate was CD4+CD25hiCD127low/negative. Healthy unrelated donors supplied the control samples. CDR3 length: 15 residues. Losses at the gene ends were 0 bases for V and 4 bases for J; bases not matched to a gene: 5. CDR1 and CDR2 from the germline V gene are ENHRY and SYGVKD. As for this clone: Its target is not known.

The assay was immunoSEQ multiplex PCR, and TCRdb's table has in-frame clones only and misses some. The sample consists of 15,000 to 20,000 clones, under 95% of them appearing once. Study-level points and caveats: Shared Treg sequences had shorter CDR3s, biased toward rearrangements with few non-templated insertions. Only TCRbeta was sequenced; approximately 40% of shared healthy Treg sequences appeared in Tconv. Roughly 28% of healthy-shared Treg TCRbeta sequences appeared in patient Tconv cells.

This clonotype was obtained from a human donor in good health. The chain employs TRBV10-3 and TRBJ2-7; 8 bases map to TRBD1. Sequencing was done on a sample of CD4+CD25+ Tregs sorted from PBMCs. This chain's CDR3 is CAISESGTGWYEQYF. CDR3 in DNA: TGTGCCATCAGTGAGTCTGGGACAGGTTGGTACGAGCAGTACTTC.